This passage covers 3 T cell receptor beta chains from one sample sequenced in a study of tumor-infiltrating lymphocytes in primary liver carcinoma. A primer in the constant region served to generate TCR beta cDNA from about 480 ng of total RNA. Slightly modified ARM-PCR served as the procedure for the TCR beta libraries. These libraries came from three rounds of nested multiplex PCR. Forward primers for TRBV1-TRBV30 and a C-beta reverse primer served the first two PCR rounds, at around 11 cycles each. MiXCR, run by TCRdb on the multiplex PCR reads, gives a single entry per CDR3 protein. The profile shows 150,000 to 200,000 distinct CDR3 sequences, 60% of them singletons. Germline DNA was also extracted, with blood RNA taken from unsorted whole blood. Material for sequencing was peripheral blood. Receptor source: a middle-aged man with primary liver carcinoma and hepatitis B virus infection.

This chain uses TRBV6-5 with TRBJ1-2; a possible D gene is TRBD1 (6 bases). The germline V gene encodes CDR1 MNHEY and CDR2 SVGAGI. Trimming took off 5 bases at V and 7 bases at J, with 8 bases between the two ends. This CDR3 comprises 11 residues. The CDR3 DNA is TGTGCCAGCAGTCCAGGGGCTGGCTACACCTTC. Translation: CASSPGAGYTF.

This rearrangement joins TRBV6-4 to TRBJ2-1; 13 bases fit TRBD2. The CDR3 runs to 14 residues. V lost 3 bases to trimming and J lost 15 bases; unmatched junction nucleotides: 8. Per the germline V gene, CDR1 is MRHNA and CDR2 is SNTAGT. CDR3 sequence (DNA): TGTGCCAGCAGTGAGGGGACTAGCGGGGATCCGCGGTTCTTC. Translating gives CASSEGTSGDPRFF.

V is TRBV24-1 and J is TRBJ2-7; the D gene is possibly TRBD1 (6 bases). This CDR3 comprises 13 residues. Germline V CDR1 and CDR2: KGHDR, SFDVKD. The V gene lost 4 bases and the J gene lost 6 bases, with 12 bases spanning the gap. CDR3 in DNA: TGTGCCACCAGTGACTGTGGACAGTTCGAGCAGTACTTC. It specifies CATSDCGQFEQYF.